The table lists the clone carrying this T cell receptor (beta chain) with many counts. Its antigen remains unknown. The data were obtained in a study of T cells in Graves' hyperthyroidism and ophthalmopathy. Germline-derived CDR1 and CDR2 are KGHSH and LQKENI. The CDR3 consists of 14 residues. J was trimmed by 10 bases and V by 3 bases; bases with no gene match: 6. It was RNA transcripts that yielded the amplified TCR beta CDR3 regions. A set of HTBI primers served as the primers for a first-round RT-PCR of the TCR CDR3. TCRdb called the multiplex PCR reads again in MiXCR, with one record for every CDR3 protein. This table holds hundreds of thousands of distinct CDR3 sequences, approximately 15% found once. Overall study results and limits: Among clonotypes expanded in thyroid above 0.001, most were also found in blood.

The hyperthyroidism was newly diagnosed and had lasted under 2 months; the patients were aged 18 to 65. Sequencing input: blood. The genes are TRBV18 and TRBJ1-6; TRBD1 matches 7 bases. The receptor was isolated from a young woman with Graves' hyperthyroidism. In DNA form, the CDR3 reads TGTGCCAGCTCACCTTACAGGGGCGAGTCACCCCTCCACTTT. Translating gives CASSPYRGESPLHF.